These 25 T cell receptor beta chains share one sample of origin, sequenced in a study of blood T cell repertoires in COVID-19. The repertoire was sequenced with immunoSEQ multiplex PCR; TCRdb's copy has only in-frame clones and lacks some. The sample has under 200,000 clones; 83% are singletons. The sample comprised peripheral blood. The receptors stem from a human donor in a cohort sampled during active COVID-19.

The rearrangement uses TRBV27 and TRBJ1-2; D not certain. The V end was cut by 6 bases, the J end by 8 bases, with 13 bases between. Germline-derived CDR1 and CDR2 are MNHEY and SMNVEV (reference sequence). This CDR3 comprises 12 residues. CDR3 sequence (DNA): TGTGCCAGCAGGGGCTCGATTGGAGGCTACACCTTC. Translation: CASRGSIGGYTF.

The V call is TRBV28, the J call TRBJ2-1; D call uncertain. The CDR3 contains 13 residues. Trimming left V 3 bases short and J 14 bases short, with 17 bases between. CDR1 MDHEN and CDR2 SYDVKM come from the germline V gene. The CDR3 sequence is CASSFPLGPTEFF. The CDR3 region has the DNA TGTGCCAGCAGTTTTCCCCTGGGCCCCACCGAGTTCTTC.

Concerning this clone: Relative to the germline gene, one junction end is altered; a read error may explain this. The gene calls are TRBV27 and TRBJ1-6; 9 bases line up with TRBD1. Per the germline V gene, CDR1 is MNHEY and CDR2 is SMNVEV (reference sequence). The CDR3 sequence is 16 residues long. Written as DNA, the CDR3 is TGTGCCAGCAGTATATCCGGGACAGGGTGGAATTCACCCCTCCACTTT. Amino acid sequence: CASSISGTGWNSPLHF.

This clone was recorded once. V and J are TRBV6-6 and TRBJ2-7; D gene ambiguous. CDR1 MNHNY and CDR2 SVGAGI come from the germline V gene (reference sequence). Trimming removed 7 bases at V and 4 bases at J, with 8 bases between. This CDR3 contains 11 residues. CDR3 bases: TGTGCCAGCAAAGGCGGTTACGAGCAGTACTTC. It encodes CASKGGYEQYF.

This chain joins TRBV9 and TRBJ2-6, with a weak D call TRBD2 (6 bases). CDR1 SGDLS and CDR2 YYNGEE come from the germline V gene. V lost 4 bases and J 0 bases, leaving 17 bases between the germline ends. CDR3 length equals 18 residues. The CDR3 sequence is CASSPPPVGGSGANVLTF. CDR3 nucleotides: TGTGCCAGCAGCCCCCCGCCGGTGGGGGGCTCTGGGGCCAACGTCCTGACTTTC.

This sequence joins TRBV5-6 and TRBJ1-2; 7 bases align to TRBD1. Germline loops: CDR1 SGHDT, CDR2 YYEEEE. The CDR3 is 15 residues long. Trimming at V came to 6 bases and at J to 4 bases, leaving 12 bases not matched to a gene. The CDR3 DNA sequence: TGTGCCAGCACCCCGGGAGGGGGCTCATTCTATGGCTACACCTTC. Amino acid sequence: CASTPGGGSFYGYTF.

The CDR3 sequence is CASSLSTGGAYGYTF. The CDR3 nucleotides are TGCGCCAGCAGCTTGTCGACAGGGGGCGCCTATGGCTACACCTTC. The rearrangement joins TRBV5-1 to TRBJ1-2; 10 positions agree with TRBD1. CDR3 length equals 15 residues. CDR1 SGHRS and CDR2 YFSETQ come from the germline V gene. V was clipped by 1 base and J by 4 bases; unmatched bases: 4.

The chain carries TRBV4-3 and TRBJ2-7; 10 bases match TRBD1. Germline CDR1 is LGHNA and CDR2 is YSLEER. The CDR3 sequence is 15 residues long. V shed 3 bases and J 3 bases; nucleotides not matched to a gene: 5. The CDR3, as DNA: TGCGCCAGCAGCCAGGGGACAGGGGCTCGCTACGAGCAGTACTTC. Residues: CASSQGTGARYEQYF.

The chain carries TRBV5-1 and TRBJ1-4; D is perhaps TRBD1 (6 bases). Germline CDR1 and CDR2: SGHRS and YFSETQ. The CDR3 length is 13 residues. The V end was cut by 4 bases, the J end by 7 bases, with 11 bases between. CDR3 coding DNA: TGCGCCAGCAGCACCGAGGGGGTTGAAAAACTGTTTTTT. Its protein is CASSTEGVEKLFF.

The chain couples TRBV27 to TRBJ2-7; 7 bases line up with TRBD1. CDR1 MNHEY and CDR2 SMNVEV come from the germline V gene (reference sequence). With V trimmed by 2 bases and J by 3 bases, 7 bases remained unmatched. There are 15 residues in the CDR3. CDR3 DNA sequence: TGTGCCAGCAGTTTACAGGGGGATAGGGTCTACGAGCAGTACTTC. Its protein product is CASSLQGDRVYEQYF.

In its sample, this clone was seen once. The J gene is TRBJ1-2, the V gene TRBV28, with D possibly TRBD1 on 5 matching bases. CDR1 is MDHEN and CDR2 is SYDVKM in the germline V gene. V lost 6 bases and J lost 7, with 21 bases in between. This CDR3 spans 15 amino acids. The CDR3 DNA sequence: TGTGCCAGCAGAAACGGGGGGATGTGGCGGGGTGGCTACACCTTC. Protein product: CASRNGGMWRGGYTF.

This clone occurred a few times. The rearrangement joins TRBV4-1 to TRBJ1-3, with D tentatively TRBD1 (6 bases). The V gene's germline CDR1 is MGHRA and CDR2 YSYEKL. V was shortened by 4 bases and J by 1 base, with 11 bases between the two germline ends. This CDR3 has 15 residues. Here the CDR3 reads CASSPVGGSGNTIYF. CDR3 in DNA: TGCGCCAGCAGCCCCGTAGGGGGATCTGGAAACACCATATATTTT.

This clone was recorded a few times. The rearrangement uses TRBV11-2 and TRBJ1-2, with D perhaps matching TRBD1 (5 bases). CDR1 and CDR2 from the germline V gene are SGHAT and FQNNGV. This CDR3 spans 13 amino acids. V was cut by 2 bases and J by 4 bases, with 8 bases left in between. In nucleotides, the CDR3 is TGTGCCAGCAGCTTACCGGGGGGCTATGGCTACACCTTC. Translating it yields CASSLPGGYGYTF.

The V gene is TRBV7-9, the J gene TRBJ1-1, with D perhaps matching TRBD1 (6 bases). The CDR3 is 15 residues long. The germline V and J ends were trimmed by 1 base and 1 base, with 10 bases remaining between them. Germline V gives CDR1 SEHNR, CDR2 FQNEAQ (reference sequence). CDR3 nucleotides: TGTGCCAGCAGCTTAGGGCAGACAGGGAACACTGAAGCTTTCTTT. Translation: CASSLGQTGNTEAFF. Combining the CDR3 with reference TRBV7-9 and TRBJ1-1 gives the whole variable domain DTGVSQNPRHKITKRGQNVTFRCDPISEHNRLYWYRQTLGQGPEFLTYFQNEAQLEKSRLLSDRFSAERPKGSFSTLEIQRTEQGDSAMYLCASSLGQTGNTEAFFGQGTRLTVV.

The chain links TRBV28 to TRBJ2-7; D is possibly TRBD1 (6 bases). Germline V gives CDR1 MDHEN, CDR2 SYDVKM. There are 15 residues in the CDR3. V gave up 2 bases and J gave up 2 bases, with 13 bases separating them. This CDR3 reads CASSLDPTGAYEQYF. For the CDR3, the DNA is TGTGCCAGCAGTTTAGACCCGACAGGCGCCTACGAGCAGTACTTC.

The chain couples TRBV5-1 to TRBJ1-1; 7 nucleotides agree with TRBD1. J gave up 3 bases and V 3 bases, and 8 bases lay outside the gene matches. Germline values: CDR1 SGHRS, CDR2 YFSETQ. The CDR3 extends over 15 amino acids. As DNA, the CDR3 is TGCGCCAGCAGCTCGGAACAGGGGATCGACACTGAAGCTTTCTTT. Its protein product is CASSSEQGIDTEAFF.

The V and J genes are TRBV19 and TRBJ1-1; possible D gene TRBD1, 6 bases. The germline gives CDR1 LNHDA, CDR2 SQIVND (reference sequence). This CDR3 is built from 15 residues. Between the trimmed V and J ends, which lost 7 bases and 4 bases, there was a span of 19 bases. The DNA of the CDR3 is TGTGCCAGTACCTTAGGATTGGGGGCTGGCACTGAAGCTTTCTTT. This encodes CASTLGLGAGTEAFF.

This chain uses TRBV11-3 with TRBJ2-7, with 8 bases lining up with TRBD2. This CDR3 has 15 amino acids. Germline lookup yields CDR1 SGHNT and CDR2 YENEEA. The V and J ends lost 0 bases and 2 bases, in that order; junction bases with no gene match: 3. The CDR3 is CASSLEAGATYEQYF. DNA for the CDR3: TGTGCCAGCAGCTTAGAAGCGGGGGCTACCTACGAGCAGTACTTC.

The chain employs TRBV2 and TRBJ1-1; TRBD1 agrees at 9 bases. The CDR3 length is 12 residues. Losses at the gene ends were 6 bases for V and 5 bases for J; bases not matched to a gene: 1. Germline assignment: CDR1 SNHLY and CDR2 FYNNEI. CDR3 coding DNA: TGTGCCAGCAGGACAGGGGGGACTGAAGCTTTCTTT. Translated: CASRTGGTEAFF.

The chain joins TRBV29-1 to TRBJ1-2, with D possibly matching TRBD1 (5 bases). Germline loops: CDR1 SQVTM, CDR2 ANQGSEA. The CDR3 consists of 12 residues. Trimming removed 4 bases from V and 6 bases from J, with 12 bases in between. CDR3 loop: CSVAGGMDGYTF. The CDR3 bases are TGCAGCGTTGCGGGGGGGATGGATGGCTACACCTTC.

This clone was seen a handful of times. This chain joins TRBV7-9 and TRBJ1-5; D is ambiguous. This CDR3 spans 16 amino acids. Looked up from germline, CDR1 is SEHNR and CDR2 is FQNEAQ (reference sequence). Trimming took 0 bases from V and 0 from J, leaving 9 bases between them. The CDR3 DNA reads as TGTGCCAGCAGCTTAGCGACGGGTTATAGCAATCAGCCCCAGCATTTT. This gives the protein CASSLATGYSNQPQHF.

The chain carries TRBV7-3 and TRBJ1-2, with D possibly TRBD1 on 6 matching bases. Germline V gene sequence: CDR1 SGHTA, CDR2 FQGTGA. This CDR3 has 14 amino acids. V was shortened by 0 bases and J by 6 bases, with 11 bases between the two germline ends. In DNA form, the CDR3 reads TGTGCCAGCAGCTTAACGGGGACACCTGATGGCTACACCTTC. Translating gives CASSLTGTPDGYTF. The full variable domain, its missing parts supplied by reference TRBV7-3 and TRBJ1-2, is GAGVSQTPSNKVTEKGKYVELRCDPISGHTALYWYRQSLGQGPEFLIYFQGTGAADDSGLPNDRFFAVRPEGSVSTLKIQRTERGDSAVYLCASSLTGTPDGYTFGSGTRLTVV.

The CDR3 nucleotides read TGTGCCAGCAGCTCCACAGGGTCCGGGGCCAACGTCCTGACTTTC. Translating it yields CASSSTGSGANVLTF. The chain uses TRBV7-8 and TRBJ2-6; the D gene is possibly TRBD1 (6 bases). Germline lookup yields CDR1 SGHVS and CDR2 FQNEAQ. This CDR3 comprises 15 residues. The ends were cut back, 4 bases at V and 4 bases at J, with 11 bases in the middle. Full variable domain (outside the CDR3, taken from reference TRBV7-8 and TRBJ2-6): GAGVSQSPRYKVAKRGQDVALRCDPISGHVSLFWYQQALGQGPEFLTYFQNEAQLDKSGLPSDRFFAERPEGSVSTLKIQRTQQEDSAVYLCASSSTGSGANVLTFGAGSRLTVL.

The chain combines TRBV6-5 with TRBJ2-2; 7 bases align to TRBD1. CDR1 is MNHEY and CDR2 is SVGAGI in the germline V gene. The CDR3 sequence is 15 residues long. J was trimmed by 1 base and V by 6 bases; bases with no gene match: 5. For the CDR3, the DNA is TGTGCCAGCAGGGGGACAGACAAGAACACCGGGGAGCTGTTTTTT. The encoded protein is CASRGTDKNTGELFF.

In this sample, this clone turned up a few times. The V call is TRBV7-2, the J call TRBJ1-3; 8 bases align to TRBD1. Germline assignment: CDR1 SGHTA and CDR2 FQGNSA. The trim removed 5 bases at V and 0 bases at J, leaving 3 bases unmatched. This CDR3 has 15 residues. The CDR3 coding sequence is TGTGCCAGCAGCCAACAGGGGGGCTCTGGAAACACCATATATTTT. As protein: CASSQQGGSGNTIYF.